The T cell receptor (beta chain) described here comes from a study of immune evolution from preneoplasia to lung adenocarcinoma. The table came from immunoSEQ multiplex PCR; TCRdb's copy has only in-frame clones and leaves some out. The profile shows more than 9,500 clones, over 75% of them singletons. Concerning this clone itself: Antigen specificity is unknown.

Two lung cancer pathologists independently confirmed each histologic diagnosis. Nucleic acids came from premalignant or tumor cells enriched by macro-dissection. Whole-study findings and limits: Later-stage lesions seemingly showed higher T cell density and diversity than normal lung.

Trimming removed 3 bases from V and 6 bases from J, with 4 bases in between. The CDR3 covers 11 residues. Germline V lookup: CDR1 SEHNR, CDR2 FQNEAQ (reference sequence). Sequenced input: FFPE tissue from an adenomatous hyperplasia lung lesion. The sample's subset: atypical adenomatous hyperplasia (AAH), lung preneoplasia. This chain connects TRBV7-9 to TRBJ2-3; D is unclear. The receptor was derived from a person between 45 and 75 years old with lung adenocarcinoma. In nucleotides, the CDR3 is TGTGCCAGCAGCTTTACGGATACGCAGTATTTT. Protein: CASSFTDTQYF.